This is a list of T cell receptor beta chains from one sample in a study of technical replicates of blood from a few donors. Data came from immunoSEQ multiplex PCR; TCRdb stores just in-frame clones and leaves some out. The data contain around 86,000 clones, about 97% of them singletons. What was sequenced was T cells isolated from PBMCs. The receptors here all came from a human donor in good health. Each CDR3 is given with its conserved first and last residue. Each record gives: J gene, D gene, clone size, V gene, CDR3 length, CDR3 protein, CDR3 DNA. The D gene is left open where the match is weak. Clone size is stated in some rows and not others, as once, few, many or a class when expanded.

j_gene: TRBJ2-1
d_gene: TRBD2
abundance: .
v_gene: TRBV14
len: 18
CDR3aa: CASSQDLTSGGTYNEQFF
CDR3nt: TGTGCCAGCAGCCAAGATTTGACTAGCGGGGGAACTTACAATGAGCAGTTCTTC

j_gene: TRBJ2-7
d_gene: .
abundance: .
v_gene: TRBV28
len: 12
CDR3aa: CASSFLGGEQYF
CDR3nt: TGTGCCAGCAGTTTCCTAGGGGGCGAGCAGTACTTC

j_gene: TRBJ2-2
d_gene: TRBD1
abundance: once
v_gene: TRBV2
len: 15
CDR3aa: CASNMDRENTGELFF
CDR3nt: TGTGCCAGCAATATGGACAGGGAGAACACCGGGGAGCTGTTTTTT

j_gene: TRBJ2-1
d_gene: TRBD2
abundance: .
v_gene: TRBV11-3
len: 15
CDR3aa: CASSVAGGADDEQFF
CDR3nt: TGTGCCAGCAGCGTTGCGGGGGGTGCGGACGATGAGCAGTTCTTC

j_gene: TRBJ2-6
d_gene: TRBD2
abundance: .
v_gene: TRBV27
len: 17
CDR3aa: CASSTLAKGPGANVLTF
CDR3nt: TGTGCCAGCAGTACACTAGCGAAGGGTCCTGGGGCCAACGTCCTGACTTTC

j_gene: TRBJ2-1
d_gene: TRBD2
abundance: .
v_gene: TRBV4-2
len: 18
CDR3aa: CASSQEAAGAFAGDEQFF
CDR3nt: TGTGCCAGCAGCCAAGAGGCAGCGGGAGCCTTTGCGGGGGATGAGCAGTTCTTC

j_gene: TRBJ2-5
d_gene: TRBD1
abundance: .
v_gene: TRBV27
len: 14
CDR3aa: CASSWTGLQETQYF
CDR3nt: TGTGCCAGCAGTTGGACAGGCCTACAAGAGACCCAGTACTTC

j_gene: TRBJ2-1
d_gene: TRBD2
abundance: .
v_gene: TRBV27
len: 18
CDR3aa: CASSLYAGIAGPGYEQFF
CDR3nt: TGTGCCAGCAGTTTATATGCCGGTATAGCGGGACCTGGGTATGAGCAGTTCTTC

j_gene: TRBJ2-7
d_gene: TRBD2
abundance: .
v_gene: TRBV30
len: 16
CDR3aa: CAWSVTGGLSSYEQYF
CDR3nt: TGTGCCTGGAGTGTAACGGGGGGGCTTAGCTCCTACGAGCAGTACTTC

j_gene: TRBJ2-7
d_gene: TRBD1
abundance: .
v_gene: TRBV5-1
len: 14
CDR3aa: CASSMTGLTYEQYF
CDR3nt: TGCGCCAGCAGCATGACAGGGCTGACCTACGAGCAGTACTTC

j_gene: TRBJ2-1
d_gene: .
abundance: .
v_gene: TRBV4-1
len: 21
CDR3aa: CASSPPAASAQRYASYNEQFF
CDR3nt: TGCGCCAGCAGTCCCCCCGCTGCTAGCGCACAACGTTACGCCTCCTACAATGAGCAGTTCTTC

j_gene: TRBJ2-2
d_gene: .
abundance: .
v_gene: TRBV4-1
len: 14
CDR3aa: CASRFRVRTGELFF
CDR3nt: TGCGCCAGCAGGTTCAGGGTTAGGACCGGGGAGCTGTTTTTT

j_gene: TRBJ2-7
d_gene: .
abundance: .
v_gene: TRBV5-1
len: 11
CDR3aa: CASRGGPEQYF
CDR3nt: TGCGCCAGCAGAGGAGGGCCCGAGCAGTACTTC

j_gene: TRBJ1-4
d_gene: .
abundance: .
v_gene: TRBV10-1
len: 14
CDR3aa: CASSEGQLEEKLFF
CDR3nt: TGCGCCAGCAGTGAGGGACAGTTGGAGGAAAAACTGTTTTTT

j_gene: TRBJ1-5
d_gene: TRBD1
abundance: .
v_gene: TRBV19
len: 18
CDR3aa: CASRTTGGHAYGNQPQHF
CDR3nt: TGTGCCAGTAGGACAACAGGGGGCCACGCTTATGGTAATCAGCCCCAGCATTTT

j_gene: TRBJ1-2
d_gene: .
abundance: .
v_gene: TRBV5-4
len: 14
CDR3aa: CASSLPDGARGYTF
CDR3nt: TGTGCCAGCAGCTTGCCCGACGGAGCGAGAGGCTACACCTTC

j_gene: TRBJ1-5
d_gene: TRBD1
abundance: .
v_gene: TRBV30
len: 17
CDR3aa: CAWRKTGGEYGNQPQHF
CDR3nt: TGTGCCTGGAGGAAAACAGGGGGCGAATATGGCAATCAGCCCCAGCATTTT

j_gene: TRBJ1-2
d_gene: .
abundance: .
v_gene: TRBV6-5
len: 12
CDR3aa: CASTTSNYGYTF
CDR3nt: TGTGCCAGTACTACGAGTAACTATGGCTACACCTTC

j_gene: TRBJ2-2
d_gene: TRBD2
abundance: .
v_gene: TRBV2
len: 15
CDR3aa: CASRGTSGNTGELFF
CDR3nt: TGTGCCAGCAGGGGGACTAGCGGGAACACCGGGGAGCTGTTTTTT

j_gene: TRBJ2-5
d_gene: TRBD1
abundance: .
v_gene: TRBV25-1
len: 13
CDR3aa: CASRTGTGETQYF
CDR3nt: TGTGCCAGCAGAACCGGGACAGGAGAGACCCAGTACTTC

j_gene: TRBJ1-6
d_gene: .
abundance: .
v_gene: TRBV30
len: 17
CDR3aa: CAWNGPGSPSYNSPLHF
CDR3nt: TGTGCCTGGAATGGACCGGGAAGCCCGTCCTATAATTCACCCCTCCACTTT

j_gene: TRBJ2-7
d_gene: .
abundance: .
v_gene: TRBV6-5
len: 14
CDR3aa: CASSYSRGGYEQYF
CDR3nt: TGTGCCAGCAGTTACTCGAGGGGGGGCTACGAGCAGTACTTC

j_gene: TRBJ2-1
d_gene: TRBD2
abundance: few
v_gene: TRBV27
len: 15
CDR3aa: CASTQGGSSYNEQFF
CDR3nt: TGTGCCAGCACCCAGGGAGGGAGCTCCTACAATGAGCAGTTCTTC

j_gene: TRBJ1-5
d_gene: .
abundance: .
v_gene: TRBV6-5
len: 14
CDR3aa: CASSSRQRNQPQHF
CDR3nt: TGTGCCAGCAGTTCCCGACAGCGCAATCAGCCCCAGCATTTT

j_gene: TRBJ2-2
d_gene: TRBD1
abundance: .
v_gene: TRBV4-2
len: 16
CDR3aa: CASSLEQGARTGELFF
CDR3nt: TGTGCCAGCAGCCTCGAACAGGGGGCTCGGACCGGGGAGCTGTTTTTT

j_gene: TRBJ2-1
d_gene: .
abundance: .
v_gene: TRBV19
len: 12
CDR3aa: CASSLTTNEQFF
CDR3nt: TGTGCCAGTAGTCTCACAACAAATGAGCAGTTCTTC

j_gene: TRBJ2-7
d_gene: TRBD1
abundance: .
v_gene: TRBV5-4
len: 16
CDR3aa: CASSPSTGGDSYEQYF
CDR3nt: TGTGCCAGCAGCCCATCGACAGGGGGCGACTCCTACGAGCAGTACTTC

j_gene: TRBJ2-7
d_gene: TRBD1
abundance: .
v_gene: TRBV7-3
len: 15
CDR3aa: CASSLLGQGAYEQYF
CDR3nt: TGTGCCAGCAGCTTACTAGGACAGGGAGCCTACGAGCAGTACTTC

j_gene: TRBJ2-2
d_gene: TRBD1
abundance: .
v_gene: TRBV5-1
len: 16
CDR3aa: CASSAGQGAYTGELFF
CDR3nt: TGCGCCAGCAGCGCGGGACAGGGAGCGTACACCGGGGAGCTGTTTTTT

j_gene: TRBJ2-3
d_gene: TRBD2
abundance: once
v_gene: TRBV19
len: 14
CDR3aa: CVTRASGSTDTQYF
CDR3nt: TGTGTCACTAGGGCTAGCGGTTCCACAGATACGCAGTATTTT

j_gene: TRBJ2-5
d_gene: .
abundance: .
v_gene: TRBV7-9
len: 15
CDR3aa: CASSLAEGLQETQYF
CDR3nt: TGTGCCAGCAGCTTAGCGGAGGGTCTCCAAGAGACCCAGTACTTC

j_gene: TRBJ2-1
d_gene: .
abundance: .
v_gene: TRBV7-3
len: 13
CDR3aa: CASSIGDGDEQFF
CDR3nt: TGTGCCAGCAGCATAGGCGACGGGGATGAGCAGTTCTTC

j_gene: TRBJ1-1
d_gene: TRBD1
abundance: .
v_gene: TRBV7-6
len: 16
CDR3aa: CASSSDTGGENTEAFF
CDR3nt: TGTGCCAGCAGCTCCGACACAGGGGGCGAGAACACTGAAGCTTTCTTT

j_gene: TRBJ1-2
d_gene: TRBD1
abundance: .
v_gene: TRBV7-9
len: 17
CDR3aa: CASSLSDATGRNYGYTF
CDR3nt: TGTGCCAGCAGCTTAAGTGACGCGACAGGGCGTAACTATGGCTACACCTTC

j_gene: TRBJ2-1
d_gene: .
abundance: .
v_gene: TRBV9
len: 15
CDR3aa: CASSVGQGRGNEQFF
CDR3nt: TGTGCCAGCAGCGTAGGGCAGGGAAGGGGAAATGAGCAGTTCTTC

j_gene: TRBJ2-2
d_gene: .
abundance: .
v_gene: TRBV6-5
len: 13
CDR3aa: CASSGLQTGELFF
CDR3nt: TGTGCCAGCAGTGGACTACAAACCGGGGAGCTGTTTTTT

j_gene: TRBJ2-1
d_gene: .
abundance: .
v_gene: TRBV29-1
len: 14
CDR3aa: CSVHGSGSYNEQFF
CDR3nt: TGCAGCGTCCACGGGAGTGGGTCCTACAATGAGCAGTTCTTC

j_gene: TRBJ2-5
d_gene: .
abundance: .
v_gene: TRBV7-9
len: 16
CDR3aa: CASSPTPSPYQETQYF
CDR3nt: TGTGCCAGCAGCCCGACTCCTAGCCCGTACCAAGAGACCCAGTACTTC

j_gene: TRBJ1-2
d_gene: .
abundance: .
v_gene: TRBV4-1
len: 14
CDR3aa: CASSHGGSSYGYTF
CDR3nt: TGCGCCAGCAGCCACGGGGGTTCTTCCTATGGCTACACCTTC

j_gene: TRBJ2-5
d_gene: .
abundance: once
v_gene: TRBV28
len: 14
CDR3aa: CASSLGDKQETQYF
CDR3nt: TGTGCCAGCAGTTTAGGGGACAAACAAGAGACCCAGTACTTC

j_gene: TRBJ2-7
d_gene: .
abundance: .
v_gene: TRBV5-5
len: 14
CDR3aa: CASSLYSGSYEQYF
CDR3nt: TGTGCCAGCAGCTTATACTCGGGGTCCTACGAGCAGTACTTC

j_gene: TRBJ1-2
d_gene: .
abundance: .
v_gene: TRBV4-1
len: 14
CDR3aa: CASSQEDSSPGYTF
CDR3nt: TGCGCCAGCAGCCAAGAGGACAGCTCTCCTGGCTACACCTTC

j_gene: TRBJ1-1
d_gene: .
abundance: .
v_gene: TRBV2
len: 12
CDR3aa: CASSDRDTEAFF
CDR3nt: TGTGCCAGCAGTGACCGGGACACTGAAGCTTTCTTT

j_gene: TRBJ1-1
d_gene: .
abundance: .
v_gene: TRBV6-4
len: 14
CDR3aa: CASSVGGLNTEAFF
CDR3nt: TGTGCCAGCAGTGTTGGGGGCCTGAACACTGAAGCTTTCTTT

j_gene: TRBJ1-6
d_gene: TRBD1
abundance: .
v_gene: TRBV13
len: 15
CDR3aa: CASSLGPGQNSPLHF
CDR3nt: TGTGCCAGCAGCTTAGGCCCGGGACAGAATTCACCCCTCCACTTT

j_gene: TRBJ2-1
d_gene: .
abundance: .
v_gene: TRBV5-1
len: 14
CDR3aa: CASSLSARYNEQFF
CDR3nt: TGCGCCAGCAGCTTGTCGGCTAGATACAATGAGCAGTTCTTC

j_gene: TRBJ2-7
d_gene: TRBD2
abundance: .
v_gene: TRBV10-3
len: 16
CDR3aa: CAISGGLAGGLYEQYF
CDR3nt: TGTGCCATCAGTGGGGGACTAGCGGGAGGGTTATACGAGCAGTACTTC

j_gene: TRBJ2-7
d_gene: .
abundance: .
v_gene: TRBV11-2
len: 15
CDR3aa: CASSFSVFASYEQYF
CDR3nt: TGTGCCAGCAGCTTTAGCGTCTTTGCCTCCTACGAGCAGTACTTC

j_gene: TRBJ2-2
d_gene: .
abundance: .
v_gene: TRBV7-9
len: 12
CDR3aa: CASSLGPGELFF
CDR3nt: TGTGCCAGCAGCTTAGGGCCCGGGGAGCTGTTTTTT

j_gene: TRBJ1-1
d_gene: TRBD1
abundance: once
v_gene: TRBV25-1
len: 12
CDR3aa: CASRFGQGRTFF
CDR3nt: TGTGCCAGCAGATTCGGACAGGGAAGAACTTTCTTT

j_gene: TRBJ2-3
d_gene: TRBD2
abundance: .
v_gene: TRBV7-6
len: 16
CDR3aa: CASSLVSSGDLNTQYF
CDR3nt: TGTGCCAGCAGCTTAGTCAGTAGCGGGGACCTGAATACGCAGTATTTT

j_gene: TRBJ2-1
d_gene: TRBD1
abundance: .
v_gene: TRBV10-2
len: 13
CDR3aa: CATRDRTYNEQFF
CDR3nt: TGCGCCACCCGGGACAGGACCTACAATGAGCAGTTCTTC